The entry below describes one TCR beta chain. This sample was included in a study of technical replicates of blood from a handful of donors. Clones were sequenced by immunoSEQ multiplex PCR, and TCRdb holds only the in-frame ones, with some missing. The sample includes roughly 72,000 clones, about 93% of them seen just once. This CDR3 region has 13 residues. Per germline, CDR1 SNHLY and CDR2 FYNNEI. V gave up 4 bases and J gave up 4 bases, with 10 bases separating them. The specimen was T cells isolated from PBMCs. The source of this sequence is a human donor in good health. J is TRBJ1-1 and V is TRBV2; no definite D call. The DNA for the CDR3 is TGTGCCAGCAGTGCTTGGGGAGGCACTGAAGCTTTCTTT. This encodes CASSAWGGTEAFF.